A single sample is the source of the 3 T cell receptor beta chains below, sequenced in a study of T cells after yellow fever vaccination. Each CDR3 protein gets one entry after TCRdb re-called the 5' RACE reads with MiXCR. The sample records about 120,000 distinct CDR3 sequences, approximately 7.1% being singletons. Sequencing used CD4+ T cells sorted from PBMCs, obtained around 45 days after the first yellow fever vaccination. The receptors stem from a man between 18 and 29 years old who received the YFV17D yellow fever vaccine.

This clonotype was observed a few times. The CDR3: CASSVGRRNEKLFF. CDR3 nucleotides: TGTGCCAGCAGTGTCGGCAGACGTAATGAAAAACTGTTTTTT. The chain uses TRBV2 and TRBJ1-4; D remains ambiguous. The CDR3 spans 14 residues. Germline V lookup: CDR1 SNHLY, CDR2 FYNNEI. Deletions cut 4 bases from V and 4 bases from J, with 10 bases between.

This clonotype was picked up many times. The chain is built from TRBV28 and TRBJ1-1, with D perhaps TRBD1 (6 bases). Germline assignment: CDR1 MDHEN and CDR2 SYDVKM. Trimming pared 5 bases from V and 5 bases from J, leaving 18 bases between. The CDR3 length is 15 residues. The CDR3 loop is CASSRFPGDWTEAFF. The CDR3 DNA is TGTGCCAGCAGTCGGTTTCCAGGGGATTGGACTGAAGCTTTCTTT.

CDR3 loop: CSVEGGGHGDTQYF. The CDR3 nucleotides read TGCAGCGTCGAGGGGGGGGGGCATGGAGATACGCAGTATTTT. The rearrangement joins TRBV29-1 to TRBJ2-3, with a possible D match to TRBD2 (7 bases). Trimming stripped 6 bases from V and 5 bases from J, with 18 bases between. Germline loops: CDR1 SQVTM, CDR2 ANQGSEA. The CDR3 consists of 14 residues.